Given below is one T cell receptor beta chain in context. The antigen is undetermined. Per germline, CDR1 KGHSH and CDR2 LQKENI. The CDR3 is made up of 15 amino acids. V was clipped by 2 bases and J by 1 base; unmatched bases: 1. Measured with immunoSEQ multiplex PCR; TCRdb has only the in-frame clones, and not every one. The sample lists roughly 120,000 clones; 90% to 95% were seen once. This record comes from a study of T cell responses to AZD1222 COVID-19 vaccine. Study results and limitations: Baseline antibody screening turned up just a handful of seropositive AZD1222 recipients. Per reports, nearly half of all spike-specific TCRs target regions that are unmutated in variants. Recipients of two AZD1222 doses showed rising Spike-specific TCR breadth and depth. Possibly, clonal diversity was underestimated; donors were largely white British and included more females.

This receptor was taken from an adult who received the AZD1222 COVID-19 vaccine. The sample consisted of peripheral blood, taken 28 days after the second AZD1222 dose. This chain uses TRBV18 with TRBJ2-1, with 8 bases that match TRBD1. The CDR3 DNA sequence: TGTGCCAGCTCACCAGACAGGGGATCCTACAATGAGCAGTTCTTC. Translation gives CASSPDRGSYNEQFF.